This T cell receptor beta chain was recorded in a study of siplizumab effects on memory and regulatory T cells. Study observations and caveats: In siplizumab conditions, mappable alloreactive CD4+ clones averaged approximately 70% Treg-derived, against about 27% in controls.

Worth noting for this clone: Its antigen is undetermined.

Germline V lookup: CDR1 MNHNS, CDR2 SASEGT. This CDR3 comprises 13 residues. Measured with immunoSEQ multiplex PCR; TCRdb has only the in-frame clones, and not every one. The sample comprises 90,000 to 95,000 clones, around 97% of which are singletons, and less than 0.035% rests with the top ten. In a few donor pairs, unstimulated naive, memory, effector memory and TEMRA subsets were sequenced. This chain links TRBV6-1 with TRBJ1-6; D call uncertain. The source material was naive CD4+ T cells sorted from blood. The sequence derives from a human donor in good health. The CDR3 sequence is CATTTHRDSPLHF. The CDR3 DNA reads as TGTGCAACCACCACGCACCGGGATTCACCCCTCCACTTT.